These T cell receptor beta chains were read from a single sample in a study of cytomegalovirus exposure and HLA in healthy donors. The assay was immunoSEQ multiplex PCR, and TCRdb's table has in-frame clones only and misses some. This sample has over 130,000 clones, with about four fifths found just once. Sequencing input: PBMCs. The receptors derive from a woman in her forties in good health and CMV-seropositive. Each CDR3 is given with its conserved first and last residue. A D gene is named only where the DNA matches it firmly. Part of the rows lack a size; the others show once, few, many or a class for expanded clones.

clone size: -; D gene: -; V gene: TRBV30; CDR3 length: 15; J gene: TRBJ2-5; CDR3 DNA: TGTGCCTGGAAACCCGGAAGCGCGTACCAAGAGACCCAGTACTTC; CDR3 protein: CAWKPGSAYQETQYF
clone size: -; D gene: TRBD2; V gene: TRBV6-5; CDR3 length: 14; J gene: TRBJ2-7; CDR3 DNA: TGTGCCAGCAGGTCTAGCGGGAATTCCTACGAGCAGTACTTC; CDR3 protein: CASRSSGNSYEQYF
clone size: -; D gene: TRBD1; V gene: TRBV11-3; CDR3 length: 15; J gene: TRBJ1-1; CDR3 DNA: TGTGCCAGCAGCGTTCGGGACAGTGGGAACACTGAAGCTTTCTTT; CDR3 protein: CASSVRDSGNTEAFF
clone size: -; D gene: -; V gene: TRBV6-1; CDR3 length: 15; J gene: TRBJ2-1; CDR3 DNA: TGTGCCAGCAGTGAAACAGGGATGTCCTACAATGAGCAGTTCTTC; CDR3 protein: CASSETGMSYNEQFF
clone size: few; D gene: TRBD1; V gene: TRBV5-6; CDR3 length: 16; J gene: TRBJ1-5; CDR3 DNA: TGTGCCAGCAGCTCATCCGACAGGGGGAAGACTCAGCCCCAGCATTTT; CDR3 protein: CASSSSDRGKTQPQHF
clone size: -; D gene: -; V gene: TRBV7-9; CDR3 length: 16; J gene: TRBJ1-2; CDR3 DNA: TGTGCCAGCAGCTTAGCGGGCAGGGGTTCTTCTGCTGGCTACACCTTC; CDR3 protein: CASSLAGRGSSAGYTF
clone size: -; D gene: TRBD1; V gene: TRBV5-1; CDR3 length: 14; J gene: TRBJ2-5; CDR3 DNA: TGCGCCAGCAGCACCGGACAGGGGTCAGAGACCCAGTACTTC; CDR3 protein: CASSTGQGSETQYF
clone size: -; D gene: TRBD1; V gene: TRBV7-8; CDR3 length: 16; J gene: TRBJ1-5; CDR3 DNA: TGTGCCAGCAGCATTGGGACAGCTTATAGCAATCAGCCCCAGCATTTT; CDR3 protein: CASSIGTAYSNQPQHF
clone size: -; D gene: -; V gene: TRBV6-6; CDR3 length: 14; J gene: TRBJ1-5; CDR3 DNA: TGTGCCAGCAGTTACCCACAGATCAATCAGCCCCAGCATTTT; CDR3 protein: CASSYPQINQPQHF
clone size: -; D gene: TRBD2; V gene: TRBV10-3; CDR3 length: 21; J gene: TRBJ2-1; CDR3 DNA: TGTGCCATCAGTGAACCCCCGGGACTAGCGGGACCTGGTGTCTCCTACAATGAGCAGTTCTTC; CDR3 protein: CAISEPPGLAGPGVSYNEQFF
clone size: -; D gene: TRBD1; V gene: TRBV2; CDR3 length: 18; J gene: TRBJ2-7; CDR3 DNA: TGTGCCAGCAGTTTTTTGCCGGTGACCGGGACAGGGGGCTACGAGCAGTACTTC; CDR3 protein: CASSFLPVTGTGGYEQYF
clone size: -; D gene: TRBD1; V gene: TRBV28; CDR3 length: 13; J gene: TRBJ1-1; CDR3 DNA: TGTGCCAGCACCCAAACCGGACAGGGTGAAGCTTTCTTT; CDR3 protein: CASTQTGQGEAFF
clone size: -; D gene: TRBD1; V gene: TRBV6-6; CDR3 length: 16; J gene: TRBJ1-5; CDR3 DNA: TGTGCCAGCAGTTTACCCAGGGGGCAAAGCGATCAGCCCCAGCATTTT; CDR3 protein: CASSLPRGQSDQPQHF
clone size: -; D gene: -; V gene: TRBV25-1; CDR3 length: 14; J gene: TRBJ2-1; CDR3 DNA: TGTGCCAGCAGTGAATTGCAACAGGCCCATGAGCAGTTCTTC; CDR3 protein: CASSELQQAHEQFF
clone size: -; D gene: TRBD1; V gene: TRBV6-7; CDR3 length: 17; J gene: TRBJ2-7; CDR3 DNA: TGTGCCAGCAGTTACCCCAGGGACAGTCTAAGCTCCTACGAGCAGTACTTC; CDR3 protein: CASSYPRDSLSSYEQYF
clone size: few; D gene: -; V gene: TRBV30; CDR3 length: 15; J gene: TRBJ1-3; CDR3 DNA: TGTGCCTGGAGCCGCAGGGCGGCAGGTGGAAACACCATATATTTT; CDR3 protein: CAWSRRAAGGNTIYF
clone size: -; D gene: -; V gene: TRBV9; CDR3 length: 17; J gene: TRBJ2-3; CDR3 DNA: TGTGCCAGCAGCGTAGTAGCCCCCCTGGAGGGCGCAGATACGCAGTATTTT; CDR3 protein: CASSVVAPLEGADTQYF
clone size: -; D gene: -; V gene: TRBV18; CDR3 length: 13; J gene: TRBJ2-4; CDR3 DNA: TGTGCCAGCTCGCCCTACGAAGAGGACATTCAGTACTTC; CDR3 protein: CASSPYEEDIQYF